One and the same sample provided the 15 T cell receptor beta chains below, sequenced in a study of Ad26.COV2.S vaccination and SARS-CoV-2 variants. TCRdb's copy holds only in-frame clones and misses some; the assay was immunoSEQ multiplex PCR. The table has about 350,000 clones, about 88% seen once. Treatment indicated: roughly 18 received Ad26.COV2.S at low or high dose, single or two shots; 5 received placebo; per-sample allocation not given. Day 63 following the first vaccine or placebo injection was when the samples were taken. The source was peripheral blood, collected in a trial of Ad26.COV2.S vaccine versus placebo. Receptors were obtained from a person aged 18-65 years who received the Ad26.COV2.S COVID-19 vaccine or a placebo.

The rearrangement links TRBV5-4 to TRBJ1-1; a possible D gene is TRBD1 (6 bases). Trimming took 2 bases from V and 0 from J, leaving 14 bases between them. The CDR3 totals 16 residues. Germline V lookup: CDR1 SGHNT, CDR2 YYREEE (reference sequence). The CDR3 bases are TGTGCCAGCAGCTTTTGGGGGGCGGGAATGAACACTGAAGCTTTCTTT. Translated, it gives CASSFWGAGMNTEAFF.

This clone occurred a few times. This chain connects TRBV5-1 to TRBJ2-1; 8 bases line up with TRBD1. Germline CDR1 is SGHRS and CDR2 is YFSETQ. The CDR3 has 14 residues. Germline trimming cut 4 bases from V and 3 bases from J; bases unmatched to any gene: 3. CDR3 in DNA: TGCGCCAGCAGCCAGGGACAGGTCTACAATGAGCAGTTCTTC. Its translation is CASSQGQVYNEQFF.

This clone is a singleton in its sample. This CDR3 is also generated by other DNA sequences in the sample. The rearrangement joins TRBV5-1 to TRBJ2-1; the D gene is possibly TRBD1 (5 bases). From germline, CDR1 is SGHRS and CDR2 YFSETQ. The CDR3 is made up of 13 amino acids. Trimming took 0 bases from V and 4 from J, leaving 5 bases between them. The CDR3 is CASSLDRYNEQFF. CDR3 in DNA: TGCGCCAGCAGCTTGGACAGGTACAATGAGCAGTTCTTC. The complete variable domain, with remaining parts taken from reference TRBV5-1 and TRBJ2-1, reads KAGVTQTPRYLIKTRGQQVTLSCSPISGHRSVSWYQQTPGQGLQFLFEYFSETQRNKGNFPGRFSGRQFSNSRSEMNVSTLELGDSALYLCASSLDRYNEQFFGPGTRLTVL.

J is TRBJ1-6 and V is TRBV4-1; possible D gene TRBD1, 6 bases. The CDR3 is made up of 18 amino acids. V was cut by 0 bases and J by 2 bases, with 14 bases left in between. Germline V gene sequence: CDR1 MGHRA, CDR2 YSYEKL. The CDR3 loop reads CASSQESQGWTYNSPLHF. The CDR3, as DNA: TGCGCCAGCAGCCAAGAATCACAGGGATGGACCTATAATTCACCCCTCCACTTT.

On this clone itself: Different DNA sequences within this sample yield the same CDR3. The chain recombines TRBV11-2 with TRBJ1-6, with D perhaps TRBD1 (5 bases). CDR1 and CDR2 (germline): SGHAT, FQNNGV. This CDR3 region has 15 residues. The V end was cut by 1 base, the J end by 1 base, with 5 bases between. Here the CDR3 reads CASSLGGSYNSPLHF. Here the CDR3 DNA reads TGTGCCAGCAGCTTAGGGGGGTCCTATAATTCACCCCTCCACTTT.

The CDR3, as DNA: TGTGCCAGCAGACCCGGGACAGAGTCCTACAATGAGCAGTTCTTC. As protein: CASRPGTESYNEQFF. J is TRBJ2-1 and V is TRBV11-1, with 7 bases matching TRBD1. The V segment lost 6 bases and the J segment 1 base; nucleotides outside the gene matches: 6. The CDR3 runs 15 residues. From germline, CDR1 is SGHAT and CDR2 FQDESV (reference sequence).

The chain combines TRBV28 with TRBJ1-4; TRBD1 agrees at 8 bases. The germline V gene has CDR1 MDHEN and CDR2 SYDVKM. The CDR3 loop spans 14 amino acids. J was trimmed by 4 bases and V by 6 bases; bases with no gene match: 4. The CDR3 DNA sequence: TGTGCCAGCAGCCGGACAGGGAGTAATGAAAAACTGTTTTTT. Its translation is CASSRTGSNEKLFF.

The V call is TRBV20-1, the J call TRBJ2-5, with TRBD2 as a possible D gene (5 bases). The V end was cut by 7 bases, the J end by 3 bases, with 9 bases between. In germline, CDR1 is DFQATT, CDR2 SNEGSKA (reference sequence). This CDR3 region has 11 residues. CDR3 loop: CSVWREETQYF. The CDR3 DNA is TGCAGTGTCTGGCGGGAAGAGACCCAGTACTTC.

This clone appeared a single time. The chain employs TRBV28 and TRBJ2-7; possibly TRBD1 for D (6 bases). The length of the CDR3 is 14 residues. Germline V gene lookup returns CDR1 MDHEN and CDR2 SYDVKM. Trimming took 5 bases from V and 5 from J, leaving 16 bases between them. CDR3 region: CASSPPDRYNEQYF. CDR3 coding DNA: TGTGCCAGCAGTCCCCCTGACAGGTACAACGAGCAGTACTTC.

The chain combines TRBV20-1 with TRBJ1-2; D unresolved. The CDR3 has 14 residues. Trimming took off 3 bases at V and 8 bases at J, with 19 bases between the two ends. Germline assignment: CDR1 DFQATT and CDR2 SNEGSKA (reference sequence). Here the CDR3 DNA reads TGCAGTGCTAGTAGCGCGCCTGGAATCGGGGGCTACACCTTC. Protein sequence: CSASSAPGIGGYTF.

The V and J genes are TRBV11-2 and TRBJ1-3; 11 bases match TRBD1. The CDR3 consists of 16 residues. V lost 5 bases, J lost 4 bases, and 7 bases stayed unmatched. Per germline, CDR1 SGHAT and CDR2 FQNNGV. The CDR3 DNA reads TGTGCCAGCAGCCACCCGGGACAGGGGGGAGGAAACACCATATATTTT. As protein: CASSHPGQGGGNTIYF.

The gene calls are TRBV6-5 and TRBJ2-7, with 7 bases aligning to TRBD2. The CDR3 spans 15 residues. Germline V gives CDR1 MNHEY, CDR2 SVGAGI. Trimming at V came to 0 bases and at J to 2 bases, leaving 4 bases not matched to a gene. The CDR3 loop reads CASSYSLSGAYEQYF. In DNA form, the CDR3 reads TGTGCCAGCAGTTACTCCCTAAGCGGGGCCTACGAGCAGTACTTC.

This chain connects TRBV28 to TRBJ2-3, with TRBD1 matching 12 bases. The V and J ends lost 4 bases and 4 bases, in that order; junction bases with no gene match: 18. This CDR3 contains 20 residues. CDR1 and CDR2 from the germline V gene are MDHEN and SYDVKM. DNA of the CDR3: TGTGCCAGCAGTTACAACCCCTCGGGACAGGGGGCCCTTGGGGCAGATACGCAGTATTTT. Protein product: CASSYNPSGQGALGADTQYF.

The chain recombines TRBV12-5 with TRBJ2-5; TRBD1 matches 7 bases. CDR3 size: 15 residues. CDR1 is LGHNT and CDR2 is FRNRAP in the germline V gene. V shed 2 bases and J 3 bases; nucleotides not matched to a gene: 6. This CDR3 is CASGLRGGREETQYF. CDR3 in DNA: TGTGCTAGTGGTTTGAGAGGGGGCAGGGAAGAGACCCAGTACTTC. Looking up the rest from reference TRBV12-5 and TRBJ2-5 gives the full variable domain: DARVTQTPRHKVTEMGQEVTMRCQPILGHNTVFWYRQTMMQGLELLAYFRNRAPLDDSGMPKDRFSAEMPDATLATLKIQPSEPRDSAVYFCASGLRGGREETQYFGPGTRLLVL.

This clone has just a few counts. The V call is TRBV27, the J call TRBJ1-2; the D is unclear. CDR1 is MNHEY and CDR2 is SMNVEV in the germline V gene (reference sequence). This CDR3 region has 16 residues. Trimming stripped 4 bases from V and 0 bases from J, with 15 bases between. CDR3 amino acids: CASSSLSEAANYGYTF. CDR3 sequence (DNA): TGTGCCAGCAGTTCTCTCTCGGAAGCAGCTAACTATGGCTACACCTTC.